The rows below give T cell receptor beta chains drawn from one sample of a study of PD-1 blockade in classical Hodgkin lymphoma. Clones were sequenced by immunoSEQ multiplex PCR, and TCRdb holds only the in-frame ones, with some missing. The sample records around 16,000 clones, 60% to 85% being singletons. Sample: CD4+ T cells from blood, taken before the fourth cycle of nivolumab. The receptors originated from a human donor with classical Hodgkin lymphoma. Both conserved end residues are part of each CDR3. A D gene is named only where the DNA matches it firmly. Rows may omit the clone size; those that give it use once, few, many or a size class.

abundance,j_gene,v_gene,d_gene,CDR3nt,CDR3aa
-,TRBJ2-3,TRBV10-1,-,TGCGCCAGCAGTGAGGGGAGAGGGGGCACAGATACGCAGTATTTT,CASSEGRGGTDTQYF
once,TRBJ2-2,TRBV7-6,TRBD2,TGTGCCAGCAGCTTAGGGACTAGCGGGGTCGCGAACACCGGGGAGCTGTTTTTT,CASSLGTSGVANTGELFF
-,TRBJ1-2,TRBV5-1,TRBD1,TGCGCCAGCAGCTGGGGGACAGGGGGCGCCTATGGCTACACCTTC,CASSWGTGGAYGYTF
-,TRBJ2-4,TRBV6-6,-,TGTGCCAGCAGTTACTCAGCCATTCAGTACTTC,CASSYSAIQYF
-,TRBJ2-5,TRBV2,-,TGTGCCACCGGACAAGCAGAGACCCAGTACTTC,CATGQAETQYF
-,TRBJ2-3,TRBV7-7,-,TGTGCTAGCAGCACGGGCTTCGAGGATACGCAGTATTTT,CASSTGFEDTQYF
-,TRBJ2-7,TRBV5-4,-,TGTGCCAGCAGCTTGGCGGGGGCAGGGAGGAACGAGCAGTACTTC,CASSLAGAGRNEQYF
-,TRBJ2-5,TRBV5-1,-,TGCGCCAGCAGCTTGGCCGGGACCTTACTTGGGGAGACCCAGTACTTC,CASSLAGTLLGETQYF
-,TRBJ2-1,TRBV5-4,-,TGTGCCAGCAGCTTGCTATTGAGCAATGAGCAGTTCTTC,CASSLLLSNEQFF
-,TRBJ2-2,TRBV10-3,-,TGTGCCATCACCTGGGCGAACACCGGGGAGCTGTTTTTT,CAITWANTGELFF
-,TRBJ1-6,TRBV11-2,TRBD1,TGTGCCAGCAGCCCTAGGACAGGGAAGGGATCACCCCTCCACTTT,CASSPRTGKGSPLHF
-,TRBJ2-7,TRBV6-1,-,TGTGCCAGCGGATTAGTGGGTTTCTACTACGAGCAGTACTTC,CASGLVGFYYEQYF
-,TRBJ2-3,TRBV10-2,TRBD2,TGCGCCAGCAGTCGGACTAGCGGTCGCACAGATACGCAGTATTTT,CASSRTSGRTDTQYF
few,TRBJ1-2,TRBV7-9,-,TGTGCCAGCCCAGGGGAGGGGATTAGTGACTATGGCTACACCTTC,CASPGEGISDYGYTF
-,TRBJ2-7,TRBV5-1,TRBD1,TGCGCCAGCAGCTTGGGGACAGGGGGCTACGAGCAGTACTTC,CASSLGTGGYEQYF
-,TRBJ2-4,TRBV29-1,TRBD1,TGCAGCGTCGTTAGCCCAAACAGGGGGCAAAACATTCAGTACTTC,CSVVSPNRGQNIQYF
-,TRBJ2-7,TRBV11-2,-,TGTGCCAGCAGCTTTCCGGGCTCCTACGAGCAGTACTTC,CASSFPGSYEQYF
few,TRBJ1-2,TRBV18,-,TGTGCCAGCTCACCCCTTAACAGGGAAGGGTATGGCTACACCTTC,CASSPLNREGYGYTF
-,TRBJ1-1,TRBV29-1,-,TGCAGCGTGCGCCCGCAGGGAAGCACTGAAGCTTTCTTT,CSVRPQGSTEAFF
-,TRBJ2-7,TRBV7-9,-,TGTGCCAGCAGGGTTCCGGGACCGGGATACGAGCAGTACTTC,CASRVPGPGYEQYF
-,TRBJ1-1,TRBV14,TRBD1,TGTGCCAGCAGCCAAGAGGACAGGGGCCTCCGTGAGACTGAAGCTTTCTTT,CASSQEDRGLRETEAFF
-,TRBJ2-2,TRBV2,-,TGTGCCAGCAGAGACACTAGAAACACCGGGGAGCTGTTTTTT,CASRDTRNTGELFF
-,TRBJ2-7,TRBV29-1,-,TGCAGCGTTGAAGGCTCCTCCTACGAGCAGTACTTC,CSVEGSSYEQYF
once,TRBJ2-7,TRBV6-6,TRBD1,TGTGCCAGCAGTCAACAGGGGTACGAGCAGTACTTC,CASSQQGYEQYF
once,TRBJ1-2,TRBV29-1,TRBD1,TGCAGCGTCGTCACCGGGACAGAGTATGGCTACACCTTC,CSVVTGTEYGYTF
-,TRBJ1-4,TRBV6-1,-,TGTGCCAGCAGACTGGGCAGGGCCGGTGAAAAACTGTTTTTT,CASRLGRAGEKLFF
few,TRBJ2-1,TRBV5-4,-,TGTGCCAGCAGCTCCACCAATTTCAATGAGCAGTTCTTC,CASSSTNFNEQFF
-,TRBJ1-5,TRBV5-1,-,TGCGCCAGCAGCTTGCAGGGAGTGGGGCCCCAGCATTTT,CASSLQGVGPQHF
once,TRBJ2-1,TRBV5-5,-,TGTGCCAGCAGCTTTAGGGGCTCCTACAATGAGCAGTTCTTC,CASSFRGSYNEQFF
-,TRBJ2-6,TRBV6-5,-,TGTGCCAGCAGTTACTCTGAGACAGTAAACGTCCTGACTTTC,CASSYSETVNVLTF
-,TRBJ1-2,TRBV19,-,TGTGCCAGTAGTATAGTAGACAAGGGAGGAAGGAACTATGGCTACACCTTC,CASSIVDKGGRNYGYTF
-,TRBJ2-1,TRBV7-9,TRBD2,TGTGCCAGCAGCTTCGGGACTAGCGGCTACAATGAGCAGTTCTTC,CASSFGTSGYNEQFF
-,TRBJ2-6,TRBV10-3,-,TGTGCCATCAGTAATTTTCTCTGTATACAAAGTCGGGCCAACGTCCTGACTTTC,CAISNFLCIQSRANVLTF
-,TRBJ2-7,TRBV6-5,TRBD2,TGTGCCAGCAGAACTAGCGGGCTCGAGCAGTACTTC,CASRTSGLEQYF
-,TRBJ2-3,TRBV28,TRBD2,TGTGCCAGCAGTTTCGGACTAGCGGGAGACACAGATACGCAGTATTTT,CASSFGLAGDTDTQYF
few,TRBJ2-7,TRBV10-3,TRBD1,TGTGCCATCAAGGACGGGACAGGTTTCTACGAGCAGTACTTC,CAIKDGTGFYEQYF
-,TRBJ2-3,TRBV19,TRBD1,TGTGCCAGTAGTGACAGGGGGACAGATACGCAGTATTTT,CASSDRGTDTQYF
-,TRBJ2-3,TRBV19,-,TGTGCCAGTAGCCGAAGTGACTTGTGGGATACGCAGTATTTT,CASSRSDLWDTQYF
-,TRBJ2-6,TRBV27,-,TGTGCCAGCAGGGACTCTGGGGCCAACGTCCTGACTTTC,CASRDSGANVLTF
-,TRBJ2-5,TRBV10-3,-,TGTGCCATCAGTGGATCTAAAGAGACCCAGTACTTC,CAISGSKETQYF
-,TRBJ2-7,TRBV19,TRBD1,TGTGCCAGTAGTACTTCCGGGACAGGGGTCTACGAGCAGTACTTC,CASSTSGTGVYEQYF
-,TRBJ2-3,TRBV19,TRBD2,TGTGCCAGTAGTACCGGGACTAGCTTCTCAGATACGCAGTATTTT,CASSTGTSFSDTQYF
once,TRBJ2-4,TRBV19,-,TGTGCCAGTAGTATTCCGACAGGGACTCAAAACATTCAGTACTTC,CASSIPTGTQNIQYF
-,TRBJ2-2,TRBV27,-,TGTGCCAGCAGTTGGACCTTTAACACCGGGGAGCTGTTTTTT,CASSWTFNTGELFF
-,TRBJ1-1,TRBV4-1,-,TGCGCCAGCAGCCTCCTCAGGGACACTGAAGCTTTCTTT,CASSLLRDTEAFF
-,TRBJ1-5,TRBV19,-,TGTGCCAGTAGTCTGGGCACCAGTGTCCAGCCCCAGCATTTT,CASSLGTSVQPQHF
-,TRBJ2-7,TRBV5-1,-,TGCGCCAGCAGCTTCGTCGGACGTCACGAGCAGTACTTC,CASSFVGRHEQYF
once,TRBJ1-2,TRBV25-1,-,TGTGCCAGCAGGGGCCCGATCTATGGCTACACCTTC,CASRGPIYGYTF
-,TRBJ2-3,TRBV11-2,-,TGTGCCAGCAGCCCACGATACACAGATACGCAGTATTTT,CASSPRYTDTQYF
once,TRBJ2-6,TRBV28,-,TGTGCCAGCACCACTCCCTACAGCACCAACTCTGGGGCCAACGTCCTGACTTTC,CASTTPYSTNSGANVLTF
-,TRBJ2-7,TRBV4-1,-,TGCGCCAGCAGCCATCCATTGTTGGGGAGCGGCGAGCAGTACTTC,CASSHPLLGSGEQYF
-,TRBJ2-1,TRBV28,-,TGTGCCAGCAGTTTTTTGGGGTTCTCCTACAATGAGCAGTTCTTC,CASSFLGFSYNEQFF
-,TRBJ1-3,TRBV6-1,-,TGTGCCAGCAGTACGACTATGAGCTCTGGAAACACCATATATTTT,CASSTTMSSGNTIYF